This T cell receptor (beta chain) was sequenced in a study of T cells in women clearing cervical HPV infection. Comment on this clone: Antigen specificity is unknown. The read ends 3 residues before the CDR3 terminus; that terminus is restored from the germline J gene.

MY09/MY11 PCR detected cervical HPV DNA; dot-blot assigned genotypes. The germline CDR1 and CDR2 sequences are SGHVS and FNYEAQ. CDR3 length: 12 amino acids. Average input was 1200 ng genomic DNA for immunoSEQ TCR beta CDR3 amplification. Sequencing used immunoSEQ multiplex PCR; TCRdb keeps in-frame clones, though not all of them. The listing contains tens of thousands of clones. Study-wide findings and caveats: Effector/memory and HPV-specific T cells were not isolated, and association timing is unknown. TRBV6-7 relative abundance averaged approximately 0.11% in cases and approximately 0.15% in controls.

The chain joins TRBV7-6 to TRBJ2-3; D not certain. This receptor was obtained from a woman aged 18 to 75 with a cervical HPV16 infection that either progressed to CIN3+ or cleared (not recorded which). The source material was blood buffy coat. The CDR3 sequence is CASSQSKETQYF. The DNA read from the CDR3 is TGTGCCAGCAGCCAATCTAAAGAGACG.